The 30 T cell receptor beta chains below come from one sample, sequenced in a study of blood T cell repertoires in COVID-19. TCRdb keeps only in-frame clones here, not all; method: immunoSEQ multiplex PCR. The repertoire holds roughly 140,000 clones, with approximately 85% as singletons. The sequencing sample was made of peripheral blood. The source is a woman at least 80 years old with acute or convalescent COVID-19.

The J gene is TRBJ2-1, the V gene TRBV9; D is perhaps TRBD2 (7 bases). Germline values: CDR1 SGDLS, CDR2 YYNGEE. Trimming removed 7 bases from V and 0 bases from J, with 14 bases in between. The CDR3 covers 15 residues. The CDR3 sequence: CASGAGASSYNEQFF. CDR3 nucleotides: TGTGCCAGCGGTGCGGGGGCAAGCTCCTACAATGAGCAGTTCTTC.

The chain uses TRBV7-2 and TRBJ2-3; TRBD2 might be the D (5 bases). This CDR3 has 16 residues. Germline CDR1 SGHTA, CDR2 FQGNSA. Trimming left V 2 bases short and J 0 bases short, with 12 bases between. CDR3 protein: CASSLPPSPSTDTQYF. The CDR3 region has the DNA TGTGCCAGCAGCTTACCCCCTAGCCCTAGCACAGATACGCAGTATTTT.

This chain uses TRBV18 with TRBJ1-1, with 11 bases aligning to TRBD1. The ends lost 3 bases at V and 4 bases at J; junction bases unmatched: 4. Germline CDR1 KGHSH, CDR2 LQKENI. The CDR3 is made up of 15 amino acids. CDR3 region: CASSPQGQGGTEAFF. CDR3 nucleotides: TGTGCCAGCTCACCGCAGGGACAGGGGGGCACTGAAGCTTTCTTT.

This clone was seen a few times. The rearrangement links TRBV4-1 to TRBJ1-3; D is undetermined. The CDR3 totals 14 residues. Germline values: CDR1 MGHRA, CDR2 YSYEKL. Deletions cut 4 bases from V and 2 bases from J, with 9 bases between. The CDR3 loop reads CASSRGYPGNTIYF. The CDR3 bases are TGCGCCAGCAGCCGCGGGTACCCTGGAAACACCATATATTTT.

V gene TRBV11-2 combines with J gene TRBJ2-3; 9 nucleotides match TRBD2. V shed 1 base, J shed 1 base, and the junction held 3 bases outside the gene matches. The CDR3 is 16 residues long. Germline V gene data show CDR1 as SGHAT and CDR2 as FQNNGV. CDR3: CASSLVGGGGTDTQYF. The DNA for the CDR3 is TGTGCCAGCAGCTTAGTTGGCGGGGGGGGCACAGATACGCAGTATTTT.

The chain recombines TRBV3-1 (or the pseudogene TRBV3-2) with TRBJ1-2, with 7 bases aligning to TRBD1. The CDR3 is made up of 13 amino acids. J gave up 4 bases and V 4 bases, and 3 bases lay outside the gene matches. Germline V CDR1 and CDR2: LGHDT, YNNKEL (reference sequence). The CDR3, as DNA: TGTGCCAGCAGCCCACAGGGGAGCTATGGCTACACCTTC. Translated: CASSPQGSYGYTF.

The genes are TRBV6-5 and TRBJ2-7; D is undetermined. The CDR3 has 13 residues. V was shortened by 4 bases and J by 3 bases, with 10 bases between the two germline ends. Germline CDR1 and CDR2: MNHEY and SVGAGI. The CDR3 nucleotides are TGTGCCAGCAGTTTTGGGCCAAGCTACGAGCAGTACTTC. Its protein product is CASSFGPSYEQYF.

The genes are TRBV6-2 or TRBV6-3 and TRBJ2-2; D possibly corresponds to TRBD1 (6 bases). From germline, CDR1 is MNHEY and CDR2 SVGEGT. The ends were cut back, 0 bases at V and 3 bases at J, with 17 bases in the middle. This CDR3 spans 18 amino acids. CDR3 DNA sequence: TGTGCCAGCAGTTACTCGATAACCGGGACATCCTACACCGGGGAGCTGTTTTTT. As protein: CASSYSITGTSYTGELFF.

The CDR3 loop reads CASSQAFGDQPQHF. The DNA of the CDR3 is TGTGCCAGCAGCCAGGCCTTCGGGGATCAGCCCCAGCATTTT. The chain carries TRBV3-1 (or the pseudogene TRBV3-2) and TRBJ1-5; D is uncertain. Trimming shortened V by 3 bases and J by 5 bases, and 11 bases separated the two germline ends. The germline gives CDR1 LGHDT, CDR2 YNNKEL (reference sequence). This CDR3 has 14 amino acids.

The V and J genes are TRBV7-9 and TRBJ2-3; D gene uncertain. This CDR3 is 14 amino acids long. Between the trimmed V and J ends, which lost 3 bases and 6 bases, there was a span of 13 bases. Germline-derived CDR1 and CDR2 are SEHNR and FQNEAQ (reference sequence). The CDR3 spells CASSLVPSGDTQYF. The CDR3 DNA sequence: TGTGCCAGCAGCTTGGTCCCATCCGGGGATACGCAGTATTTT.

The table lists this clone with a count of one. This chain links TRBV19 with TRBJ1-2; D gene uncertain. From germline, CDR1 is LNHDA and CDR2 SQIVND (reference sequence). Trimming shortened V by 3 bases and J by 4 bases, and 6 bases separated the two germline ends. The CDR3 sequence is 12 residues long. CDR3 region: CASSIERYGYTF. As DNA, the CDR3 is TGTGCCAGTAGTATCGAGCGCTATGGCTACACCTTC. Together with reference TRBV19 and TRBJ1-2, the CDR3 gives the full variable domain: DGGITQSPKYLFRKEGQNVTLSCEQNLNHDAMYWYRQDPGQGLRLIYYSQIVNDFQKGDIAEGYSVSREKKESFPLTVTSAQKNPTAFYLCASSIERYGYTFGSGTRLTVV.

The gene calls are TRBV2 and TRBJ2-5; the D gene is possibly TRBD2 (6 bases). Trimming removed 2 bases from V and 5 bases from J, with 12 bases in between. The CDR3 is 14 residues long. In germline, CDR1 is SNHLY, CDR2 FYNNEI. CDR3 in DNA: TGTGCCAGCAGTGAAACCGGGGGTTGGGAGACCCAGTACTTC. Translated, it gives CASSETGGWETQYF.

This clone was seen once. The chain uses TRBV7-8 and TRBJ1-6; no definite D call. V gave up 4 bases and J gave up 6 bases, with 13 bases separating them. Germline assignment: CDR1 SGHVS and CDR2 FQNEAQ. CDR3 length: 15 residues. DNA of the CDR3: TGTGCCAGCAGCTCCCCCGGTCAGGCTAATTCACCCCTCCACTTT. It specifies CASSSPGQANSPLHF.

V usage is TRBV25-1 and J usage is TRBJ2-7; 10 bases align to TRBD1. Germline V gene sequence: CDR1 MGHDK, CDR2 SYGVNS. V trimming: 8 bases; J trimming: 7 bases; junction bases outside the gene matches: 8. The CDR3 is 13 amino acids. DNA for the CDR3: TGTGCCAGCCTAGGACAGGGGGGCTGGGAGCAGTACTTC. Translated, it gives CASLGQGGWEQYF.

The CDR3 reads CASSQRGGTGLKQYF. The DNA for the CDR3 is TGCGCCAGCAGCCAGAGGGGCGGGACAGGGTTAAAGCAGTACTTC. The chain joins TRBV4-1 to TRBJ2-7; 9 bases fit TRBD1. J lost 8 bases, V lost 3 bases, and 11 bases had no gene match. In germline, CDR1 is MGHRA, CDR2 YSYEKL. This CDR3 spans 15 amino acids.

This clone has only a few counts. The CDR3 sequence: CASSEAGVGYTF. CDR3 DNA: TGTGCCAGCAGTGAAGCAGGGGTCGGCTACACCTTC. The chain links TRBV28 to TRBJ1-2; D perhaps matches TRBD1 (6 bases). The CDR3 covers 12 residues. V lost 5 bases, J lost 8 bases, and 12 bases lay in between. The germline V gene encodes CDR1 MDHEN and CDR2 SYDVKM.

Note on this clone: Other DNA sequences in this sample translate to the same CDR3. The chain recombines TRBV28 with TRBJ2-2; maybe TRBD1 (5 bases). CDR3 length: 14 residues. Trimming left V 2 bases short and J 1 base short, with 5 bases between. CDR1 is MDHEN, CDR2 SYDVKM, per germline. The CDR3 spells CASSLRGNTGELFF. In nucleotides, the CDR3 is TGTGCCAGCAGTTTAAGGGGGAACACCGGGGAGCTGTTTTTT.

This sequence joins TRBV27 and TRBJ1-1; TRBD1 aligns across 8 bases. In germline, CDR1 is MNHEY, CDR2 SMNVEV (reference sequence). This CDR3 region has 15 residues. The trim removed 5 bases at V and 1 base at J, leaving 6 bases unmatched. The chain's CDR3 is CASSPWDRTNTEAFF. The CDR3, as DNA: TGTGCCAGCAGTCCCTGGGACAGGACGAACACTGAAGCTTTCTTT.

This clone was observed a handful of times. The chain recombines TRBV12-3 or TRBV12-4 with TRBJ2-7; D possibly corresponds to TRBD1 (5 bases). Trimming removed 3 bases at V and 4 bases at J, with 10 bases between. The CDR3 consists of 13 residues. This CDR3 is CASSFGQGYEQYF. CDR3 bases: TGTGCCAGCAGTTTTGGGCAGGGTTACGAGCAGTACTTC.

The chain recombines TRBV4-2 with TRBJ2-5; no firm D call. CDR1 and CDR2 (germline): LGHNA, YNFKEQ. This CDR3 is 14 amino acids long. V dropped 1 base and J dropped 3 bases, with 9 bases sitting between them. CDR3 sequence reads: CASSQVRTEETQYF. The CDR3 region has the DNA TGTGCCAGCAGCCAAGTTCGAACAGAAGAGACCCAGTACTTC.

The chain joins TRBV3-1 (or the pseudogene TRBV3-2) to TRBJ1-5, with 9 bases identical to TRBD1. Germline values: CDR1 LGHDT, CDR2 YNNKEL (reference sequence). J was trimmed by 9 bases and V by 2 bases; bases with no gene match: 8. This CDR3 comprises 15 residues. The CDR3, as DNA: TGTGCCAGCAGCCAAACGGGACAGGGTCGTTCGCCCCAGCATTTT. Residues: CASSQTGQGRSPQHF.

V usage is TRBV5-6 and J usage is TRBJ2-2; 9 positions match TRBD1. Germline loops: CDR1 SGHDT, CDR2 YYEEEE. V lost 6 bases, J lost 6 bases, and 3 bases stayed unmatched. The CDR3 has 13 residues. The CDR3 is CASKGQGPGELFF. CDR3 nucleotides: TGTGCCAGCAAGGGACAGGGACCCGGGGAGCTGTTTTTT. Variable domain in full (rest from reference TRBV5-6 and TRBJ2-2): DAGVTQSPTHLIKTRGQQVTLRCSPKSGHDTVSWYQQALGQGPQFIFQYYEEEERQRGNFPDRFSGHQFPNYSSELNVNALLLGDSALYLCASKGQGPGELFFGEGSRLTVL.

This clone was counted once. The chain carries TRBV5-1 and TRBJ1-1; a weak D match, TRBD1 (6 bases). There are 14 residues in the CDR3. Germline CDR1 and CDR2: SGHRS and YFSETQ. Trimming took off 4 bases at V and 4 bases at J, with 14 bases between the two ends. The CDR3 protein is CASSTQGLSTEAFF. DNA for the CDR3: TGCGCCAGCAGCACCCAGGGGTTGAGCACTGAAGCTTTCTTT. Combining the CDR3 with reference TRBV5-1 and TRBJ1-1 gives the whole variable domain KAGVTQTPRYLIKTRGQQVTLSCSPISGHRSVSWYQQTPGQGLQFLFEYFSETQRNKGNFPGRFSGRQFSNSRSEMNVSTLELGDSALYLCASSTQGLSTEAFFGQGTRLTVV.

This clone was seen a few times. The V and J genes are TRBV11-2 and TRBJ1-1; D remains ambiguous. Between the trimmed V and J ends, which lost 6 bases and 4 bases, there was a span of 18 bases. The germline V gene has CDR1 SGHAT and CDR2 FQNNGV. The CDR3 sequence is 15 residues long. The DNA for the CDR3 is TGTGCCAGCAGTGTTGCGTGGCAGCGGGGCACTGAAGCTTTCTTT. This gives the protein CASSVAWQRGTEAFF.

V gene TRBV3-1 (or the pseudogene TRBV3-2) combines with J gene TRBJ2-5; D perhaps matches TRBD2 (5 bases). This CDR3 has 13 amino acids. The germline V and J ends were trimmed by 4 bases and 4 bases, with 10 bases remaining between them. Germline assignment: CDR1 LGHDT and CDR2 YNNKEL (reference sequence). The CDR3 sequence is CASSPYEGETQYF. The DNA of the CDR3 is TGTGCCAGCAGCCCTTATGAGGGAGAGACCCAGTACTTC.

The chain uses TRBV5-4 and TRBJ2-3; weak D call: TRBD2 (6 bases). The germline V gene has CDR1 SGHNT and CDR2 YYREEE (reference sequence). Trimming took off 5 bases at V and 4 bases at J, with 20 bases between the two ends. The CDR3 contains 16 residues. DNA of the CDR3: TGTGCCAGCAGTCGACCACGGGAGAAAATCGCAGATACGCAGTATTTT. This codes for CASSRPREKIADTQYF.

This chain's CDR3 is CASRTGTGLFIDSPLHF. Here the CDR3 DNA reads TGTGCCAGCAGAACCGGGACAGGGCTTTTTATTGATTCACCCCTCCACTTT. V usage is TRBV28 and J usage is TRBJ1-6, with TRBD1 matching 9 bases. The CDR3 totals 17 residues. J lost 8 bases, V lost 6 bases, and 14 bases had no gene match. Germline V CDR1 and CDR2: MDHEN, SYDVKM.

This chain connects TRBV7-9 to TRBJ1-1; D may be TRBD1 (6 bases). Germline lookup yields CDR1 SEHNR and CDR2 FQNEAQ (reference sequence). V was shortened by 2 bases and J by 4 bases, with 8 bases between the two germline ends. This CDR3 spans 13 amino acids. The CDR3 spells CASSLTGFTEAFF. The CDR3 DNA reads TGTGCCAGCAGCTTAACAGGGTTCACTGAAGCTTTCTTT. Full variable domain (outside the CDR3, taken from reference TRBV7-9 and TRBJ1-1): DTGVSQNPRHKITKRGQNVTFRCDPISEHNRLYWYRQTLGQGPEFLTYFQNEAQLEKSRLLSDRFSAERPKGSFSTLEIQRTEQGDSAMYLCASSLTGFTEAFFGQGTRLTVV.

The rearrangement links TRBV2 to TRBJ1-1; 9 positions match TRBD1. This CDR3 region has 15 residues. V shed 8 bases, J shed 4 bases, and the junction held 11 bases outside the gene matches. Germline CDR1 is SNHLY and CDR2 is FYNNEI. The CDR3 DNA sequence: TGTGCCAGCGTAATTGTGTTGACAGGGGGCACTGAAGCTTTCTTT. This gives the protein CASVIVLTGGTEAFF. The entire variable domain, with the rest obtained from reference TRBV2 and TRBJ1-1, is as follows: EPEVTQTPSHQVTQMGQEVILRCVPISNHLYFYWYRQILGQKVEFLVSFYNNEISEKSEIFDDQFSVERPDGSNFTLKIRSTKLEDSAMYFCASVIVLTGGTEAFFGQGTRLTVV.

The V and J genes are TRBV12-3 or TRBV12-4 and TRBJ1-3; the D gene is possibly TRBD1 (5 bases). V was shortened by 3 bases and J by 10 bases, with 13 bases between the two germline ends. The CDR3 is 13 amino acids. CDR3 nucleotide sequence: TGTGCCAGCAGTTTGGGGCAGTCTCCTACCATATATTTT. Its protein is CASSLGQSPTIYF.